The clone carrying this T cell receptor beta chain is large within its sample. What it binds is unknown. Via MiXCR, TCRdb re-called the reads, giving one row per CDR3 protein. The profile shows 20,000 to 25,000 distinct CDR3 sequences, roughly 72% of them singletons. This entry comes from a study of type 1 regulatory T cells. As for the study in general: This in vitro CD4 product, T-allo10, is enriched for Tr1 cells and alloantigen-specific.

Graft donor-derived T-allo10 cells were described as host-alloantigen-specific, anergic, and alloantigen-specifically suppressive. CDR1 and CDR2 (germline): SGHTA, FQGNSA. Germline trimming cut 4 bases from V and 0 bases from J; bases unmatched to any gene: 1. CDR3 length: 15 amino acids. The sequenced sample consisted of cultured T cells, either the whole culture or a sorted T cell fraction (not recorded which). This sample's subset: Tr1-enriched cell product generated in vitro against host alloantigens. V and J are TRBV7-2 and TRBJ2-7, with 12 bases identical to TRBD2. The TCR comes from a human donor in good health. CDR3 sequence (DNA): TGTGCCAGCAGCTCGACTAGCGGGAGCTCCTACGAGCAGTACTTC. Translation: CASSSTSGSSYEQYF.